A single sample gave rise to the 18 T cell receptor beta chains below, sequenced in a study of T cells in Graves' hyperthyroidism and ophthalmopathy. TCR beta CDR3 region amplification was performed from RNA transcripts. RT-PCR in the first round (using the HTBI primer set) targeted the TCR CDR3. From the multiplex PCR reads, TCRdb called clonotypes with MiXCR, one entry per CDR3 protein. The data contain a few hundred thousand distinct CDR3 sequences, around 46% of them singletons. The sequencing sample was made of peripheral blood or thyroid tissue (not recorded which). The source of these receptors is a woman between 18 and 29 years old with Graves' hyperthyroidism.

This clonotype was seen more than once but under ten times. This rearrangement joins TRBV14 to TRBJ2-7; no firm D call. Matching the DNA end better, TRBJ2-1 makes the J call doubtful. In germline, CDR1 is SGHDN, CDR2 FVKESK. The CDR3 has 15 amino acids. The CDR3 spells CASSQGRRQRDEQFF. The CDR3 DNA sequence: TGTGCCAGCAGCCAAGGCCGTCGACAAAGGGATGAGCAGTTCTTC.

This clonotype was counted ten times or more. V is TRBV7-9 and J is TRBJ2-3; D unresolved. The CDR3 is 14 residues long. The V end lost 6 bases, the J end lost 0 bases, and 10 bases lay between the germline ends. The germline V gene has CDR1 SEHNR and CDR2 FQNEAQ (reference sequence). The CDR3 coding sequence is TGTGCCAGCAGACCCGACCGCAGCACAGATACGCAGTATTTT. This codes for CASRPDRSTDTQYF.

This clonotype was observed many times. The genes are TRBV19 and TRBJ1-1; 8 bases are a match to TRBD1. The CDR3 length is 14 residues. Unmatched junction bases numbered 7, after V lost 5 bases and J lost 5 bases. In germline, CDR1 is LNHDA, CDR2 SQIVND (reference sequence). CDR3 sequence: CASSSRQGITEAFF. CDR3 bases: TGTGCCAGTAGTTCCAGACAGGGGATTACTGAAGCTTTCTTT. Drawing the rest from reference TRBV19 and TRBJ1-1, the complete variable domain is DGGITQSPKYLFRKEGQNVTLSCEQNLNHDAMYWYRQDPGQGLRLIYYSQIVNDFQKGDIAEGYSVSREKKESFPLTVTSAQKNPTAFYLCASSSRQGITEAFFGQGTRLTVV.

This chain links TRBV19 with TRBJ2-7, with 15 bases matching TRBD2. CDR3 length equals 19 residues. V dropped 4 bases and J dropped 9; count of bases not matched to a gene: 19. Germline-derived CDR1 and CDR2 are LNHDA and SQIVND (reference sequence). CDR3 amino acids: CASSTLPGLAGGSAGGQYF. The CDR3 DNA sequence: TGTGCCAGTAGTACGTTACCGGGACTAGCGGGAGGCTCGGCCGGAGGGCAGTACTTC.

Here the CDR3 DNA reads TGTGCCAGCAGCCCTACAGGGGGACTAGCGGGAGAGACCCAGTACTTC. Its protein is CASSPTGGLAGETQYF. J is TRBJ2-5 and V is TRBV11-2; 12 nucleotides align to TRBD2. Germline CDR1 reads SGHAT; CDR2 reads FQNNGV. The J segment lost 4 bases and the V segment lost 5 bases, leaving 8 bases of the junction unmatched. The CDR3 has 16 amino acids.

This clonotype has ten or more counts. The CDR3 reads CASSQASAGGTYEQYF. The DNA for the CDR3 is TGTGCCAGCAGCCAGGCTTCGGCGGGGGGAACCTACGAGCAGTACTTC. The chain joins TRBV4-2 to TRBJ2-7; 8 positions agree with TRBD2. The V segment lost 3 bases and the J segment 2 bases; nucleotides outside the gene matches: 9. The CDR3 has 16 amino acids. Germline values: CDR1 LGHNA, CDR2 YNFKEQ.

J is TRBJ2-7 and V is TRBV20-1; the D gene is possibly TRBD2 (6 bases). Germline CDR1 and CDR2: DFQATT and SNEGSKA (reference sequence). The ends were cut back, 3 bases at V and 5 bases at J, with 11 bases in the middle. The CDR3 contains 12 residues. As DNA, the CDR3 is TGCAGTGCTAGCGGGAGAAACCACGAGCAGTACTTC. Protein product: CSASGRNHEQYF.

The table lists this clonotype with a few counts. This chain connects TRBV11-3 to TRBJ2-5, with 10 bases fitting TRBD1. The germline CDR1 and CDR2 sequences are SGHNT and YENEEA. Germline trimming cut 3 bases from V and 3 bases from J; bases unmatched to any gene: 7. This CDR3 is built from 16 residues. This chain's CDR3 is CASSFGQGVGEETQYF. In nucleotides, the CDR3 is TGTGCCAGCAGCTTTGGACAGGGGGTGGGGGAAGAGACCCAGTACTTC.

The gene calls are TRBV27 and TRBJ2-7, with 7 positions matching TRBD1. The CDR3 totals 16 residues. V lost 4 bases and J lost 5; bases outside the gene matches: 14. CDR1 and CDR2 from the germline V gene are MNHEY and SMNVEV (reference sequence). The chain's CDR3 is CASSSRTGYSANEQYF. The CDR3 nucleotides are TGTGCCAGCAGTTCGCGGACAGGATACTCGGCTAACGAGCAGTACTTC.

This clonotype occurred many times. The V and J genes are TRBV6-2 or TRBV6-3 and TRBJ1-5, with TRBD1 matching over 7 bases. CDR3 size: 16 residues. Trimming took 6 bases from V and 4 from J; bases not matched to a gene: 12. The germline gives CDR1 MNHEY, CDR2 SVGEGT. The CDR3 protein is CASSTLGQTSNQPQHF. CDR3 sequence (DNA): TGTGCCAGCAGCACCCTGGGACAGACATCGAATCAGCCCCAGCATTTT.

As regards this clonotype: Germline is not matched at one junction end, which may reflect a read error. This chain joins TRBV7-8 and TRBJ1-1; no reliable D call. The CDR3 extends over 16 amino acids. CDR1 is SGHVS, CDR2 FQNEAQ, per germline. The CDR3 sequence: CASSYQTSGGYNEAFF. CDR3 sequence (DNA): TGCGCCAGCAGCTACCAGACTAGCGGAGGTTACAATGAAGCTTTCTTT.

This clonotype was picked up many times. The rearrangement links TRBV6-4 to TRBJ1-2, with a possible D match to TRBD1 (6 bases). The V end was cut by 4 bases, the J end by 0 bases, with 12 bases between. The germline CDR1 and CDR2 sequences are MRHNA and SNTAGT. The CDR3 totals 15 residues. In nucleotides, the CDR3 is TGTGCCAGCAGTGTCGAACAGGGAGCTAACTATGGCTACACCTTC. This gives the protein CASSVEQGANYGYTF.

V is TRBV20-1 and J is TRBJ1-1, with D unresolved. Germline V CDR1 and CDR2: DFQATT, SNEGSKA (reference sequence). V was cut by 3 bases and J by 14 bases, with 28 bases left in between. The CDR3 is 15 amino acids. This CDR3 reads CSASGVPPAHNEQFF. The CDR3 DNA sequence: TGCAGTGCTAGCGGTGTTCCTCCCGCACACAATGAGCAGTTCTTT.

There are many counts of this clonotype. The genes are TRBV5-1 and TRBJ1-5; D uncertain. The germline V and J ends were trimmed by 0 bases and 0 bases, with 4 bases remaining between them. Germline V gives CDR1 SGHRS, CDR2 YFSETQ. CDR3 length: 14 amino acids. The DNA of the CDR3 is TGCGCCAGCAGCTTGGGTGGTAGCAATCAGCCCCAGCATTTT. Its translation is CASSLGGSNQPQHF.

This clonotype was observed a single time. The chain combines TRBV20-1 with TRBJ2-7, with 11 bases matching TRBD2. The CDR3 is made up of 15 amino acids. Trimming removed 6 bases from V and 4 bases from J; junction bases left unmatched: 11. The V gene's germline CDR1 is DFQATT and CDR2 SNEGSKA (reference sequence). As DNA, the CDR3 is TGCAGTGCGAAGCCGATAGCGGGAGGGGGATACGAGCAGTACTTC. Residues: CSAKPIAGGGYEQYF.

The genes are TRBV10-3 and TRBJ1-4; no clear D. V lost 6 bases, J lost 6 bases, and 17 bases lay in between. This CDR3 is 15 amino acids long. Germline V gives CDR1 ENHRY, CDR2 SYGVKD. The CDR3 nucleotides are TGTGCCATCAGCCCCGACGAGAACAGAGATGAAAAACTGTTTTTT. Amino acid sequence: CAISPDENRDEKLFF.

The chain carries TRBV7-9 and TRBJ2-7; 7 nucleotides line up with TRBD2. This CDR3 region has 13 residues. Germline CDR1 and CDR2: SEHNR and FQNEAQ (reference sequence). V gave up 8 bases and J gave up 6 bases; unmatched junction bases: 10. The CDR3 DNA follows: TGTGCCAGCGACCTTCGGGGGGAGGGCGAGCAGTACTTC. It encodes CASDLRGEGEQYF.

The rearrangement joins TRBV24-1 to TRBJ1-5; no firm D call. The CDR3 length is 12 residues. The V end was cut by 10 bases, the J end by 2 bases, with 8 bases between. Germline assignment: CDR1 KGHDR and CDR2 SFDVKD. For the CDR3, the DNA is TGTGCCACGACCTGGGGCAATCAGCCCCAGCATTTT. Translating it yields CATTWGNQPQHF.